The 28 T cell receptor beta chains presented below share a single source sample, sequenced in a study of blood T cell repertoires in COVID-19. Repertoires were generated with immunoSEQ multiplex PCR, while TCRdb's copy carries only in-frame clones and drops some. There are about 100,000 clones in the sample; around 87% occur only once, and around 14% lies in the top ten. The sample consisted of peripheral blood. The receptor set was obtained from a middle-aged man with acute or convalescent COVID-19.

The rearrangement uses TRBV27 and TRBJ2-3; 11 bases fit TRBD2. This CDR3 has 17 residues. V lost 4 bases and J lost 6; bases outside the gene matches: 12. CDR1 and CDR2 from the germline V gene are MNHEY and SMNVEV (reference sequence). CDR3 in amino acids: CASSSTGLAGLLDTQYF. Written as DNA, the CDR3 is TGTGCCAGCAGTTCAACCGGACTAGCGGGTTTGTTGGATACGCAGTATTTT.

This clone was picked up one time. The V and J genes are TRBV30 and TRBJ1-2, with D maybe TRBD1 (5 bases). The V end was cut by 0 bases, the J end by 0 bases, with 8 bases between. Germline lookup yields CDR1 GTSNPN and CDR2 SVGIG (reference sequence). The length of the CDR3 is 14 residues. This CDR3 is CAWSVYRTNYGYTF. DNA for the CDR3: TGTGCCTGGAGTGTCTACAGGACTAACTATGGCTACACCTTC.

The V gene is TRBV7-8, the J gene TRBJ2-5; 12 bases agree with TRBD2. The CDR3 runs 16 residues. CDR1 and CDR2 from the germline V gene are SGHVS and FQNEAQ. J gave up 1 base and V 6 bases, and 6 bases lay outside the gene matches. The CDR3 DNA reads TGTGCCAGCAGTCCTCTAGCGGGAGGGTCCCAAGAGACCCAGTACTTC. It yields the protein CASSPLAGGSQETQYF.

J is TRBJ2-5 and V is TRBV7-9; no firm D call. Germline CDR1 SEHNR, CDR2 FQNEAQ (reference sequence). V was cut by 0 bases and J by 5 bases, with 10 bases left in between. The CDR3 is 14 amino acids. DNA for the CDR3: TGTGCCAGCAGCTTAGCCCGGGTTCAGGAGACCCAGTACTTC. Amino acid sequence: CASSLARVQETQYF. Filled out from reference TRBV7-9 and TRBJ2-5, the complete variable domain reads DTGVSQNPRHKITKRGQNVTFRCDPISEHNRLYWYRQTLGQGPEFLTYFQNEAQLEKSRLLSDRFSAERPKGSFSTLEIQRTEQGDSAMYLCASSLARVQETQYFGPGTRLLVL.

The CDR3 coding sequence is TGTGCCAGCAGTCCCGCCGGCCGCGGCCTTAACTCACCCCTCCACTTT. Residues: CASSPAGRGLNSPLHF. The genes are TRBV28 and TRBJ1-6; D unclear. Germline CDR1 is MDHEN and CDR2 is SYDVKM. The CDR3 is 16 amino acids. V shed 5 bases and J shed 10 bases, with 21 bases lying between them.

The V and J genes are TRBV10-1 and TRBJ1-5; perhaps TRBD1 as D (6 bases). There are 14 residues in the CDR3. Germline CDR1 and CDR2: WNHNN and SYGVQD (reference sequence). V was cut by 6 bases and J by 2 bases, with 11 bases left in between. CDR3 region: CASSRGNGNQPQHF. The CDR3 nucleotides are TGCGCCAGCAGCAGGGGTAATGGCAATCAGCCCCAGCATTTT.

This sequence joins TRBV10-3 and TRBJ2-2; 11 positions match TRBD1. V shed 6 bases and J 2 bases; nucleotides not matched to a gene: 5. Germline V gene lookup returns CDR1 ENHRY and CDR2 SYGVKD. This CDR3 is built from 16 residues. The CDR3 DNA reads TGTGCCATCAGAGGGGGACAGGGGGATAACACCGGGGAGCTGTTTTTT. Amino acids: CAIRGGQGDNTGELFF.

This sequence joins TRBV25-1 and TRBJ2-7; TRBD2 matches at 8 bases. V dropped 2 bases and J dropped 3; count of bases not matched to a gene: 6. The CDR3 has 15 amino acids. Germline CDR1 reads MGHDK; CDR2 reads SYGVNS. The CDR3 region is CASSERGSGDYEQYF. The CDR3 nucleotides read TGTGCCAGCAGTGAAAGGGGTAGCGGGGACTACGAGCAGTACTTC.

CDR3 region: CASSRGTEAFF. In DNA, the CDR3 is TGTGCCAGCAGCAGGGGCACTGAAGCTTTCTTT. The chain employs TRBV27 and TRBJ1-1, with TRBD1 as a possible D gene (6 bases). From germline, CDR1 is MNHEY and CDR2 SMNVEV (reference sequence). V was clipped by 6 bases and J by 4 bases, with 6 bases between them. The CDR3 is 11 amino acids.

This chain joins TRBV28 and TRBJ1-4, with 8 bases matching TRBD1. This CDR3 has 15 amino acids. Trimming took 0 bases from V and 8 from J; bases not matched to a gene: 5. CDR1 is MDHEN, CDR2 SYDVKM, per germline. The CDR3 sequence is CASSLWGRGQEKLFF. CDR3 in DNA: TGTGCCAGCAGTTTATGGGGCAGGGGGCAGGAAAAACTGTTTTTT.

The chain couples TRBV3-1 (or the pseudogene TRBV3-2) to TRBJ2-5; a weak D match, TRBD1 (5 bases). The V end lost 1 base, the J end lost 2 bases, and 20 bases lay between the germline ends. CDR3 length: 18 amino acids. Per the germline V gene, CDR1 is LGHDT and CDR2 is YNNKEL (reference sequence). The CDR3 coding sequence is TGTGCCAGCAGCCAAGTTATTTGTTGGGTCAGGGATCAAGAGACCCAGTACTTC. Protein: CASSQVICWVRDQETQYF.

Written as DNA, the CDR3 is TGTGCCAGCTCACCACCGCGGGGAGAGACCCAGTACTTC. It translates to CASSPPRGETQYF. This rearrangement joins TRBV18 to TRBJ2-5; TRBD2 might be the D (6 bases). This CDR3 comprises 13 residues. Germline V gene data show CDR1 as KGHSH and CDR2 as LQKENI. Trimming pared 0 bases from V and 4 bases from J, leaving 6 bases between.

With regard to this clone: The identical CDR3 is also encoded by other nucleotide sequences in the sample. The chain is built from TRBV27 and TRBJ1-5; 9 nucleotides match TRBD1. Unmatched junction bases numbered 7, after V lost 5 bases and J lost 2 bases. Looked up from germline, CDR1 is MNHEY and CDR2 is SMNVEV (reference sequence). The CDR3 totals 16 residues. The CDR3 sequence is CASSPQGAGGNQPQHF. Here the CDR3 DNA reads TGTGCCAGCAGTCCACAGGGGGCGGGTGGCAATCAGCCCCAGCATTTT.

This clone was seen more than once but under ten times. The V and J genes are TRBV2 and TRBJ2-1; TRBD1 agrees at 9 bases. The CDR3 is 15 residues long. CDR1 is SNHLY and CDR2 is FYNNEI in the germline V gene. Germline trimming cut 4 bases from V and 6 bases from J; bases unmatched to any gene: 7. The chain's CDR3 is CASSGEDRGGNEQFF. The CDR3 DNA reads as TGTGCCAGCAGTGGGGAGGACAGGGGTGGCAATGAGCAGTTCTTC.

This chain links TRBV10-3 with TRBJ2-5, with TRBD2 identical over 7 bases. J lost 2 bases, V lost 3 bases, and 6 bases had no gene match. CDR3 size: 15 residues. Germline V CDR1 and CDR2: ENHRY, SYGVKD. Here the CDR3 reads CAISDRGRGQETQYF. In DNA form, the CDR3 reads TGTGCCATCAGTGACCGGGGGAGGGGACAAGAGACCCAGTACTTC.

The genes are TRBV24-1 and TRBJ2-5, with D unresolved. Germline V gene data show CDR1 as KGHDR and CDR2 as SFDVKD. This CDR3 contains 13 residues. Deletions cut 7 bases from V and 2 bases from J, with 10 bases between. In DNA form, the CDR3 reads TGTGCCACCAGCCGAGGTCCACAAGAGACCCAGTACTTC. This translates into CATSRGPQETQYF.

The chain combines TRBV11-2 with TRBJ1-2; a weak D match, TRBD1 (5 bases). This CDR3 has 15 amino acids. V dropped 5 bases and J dropped 4 bases, with 17 bases sitting between them. Looked up from germline, CDR1 is SGHAT and CDR2 is FQNNGV. The CDR3 nucleotides read TGTGCCAGCAGCCCCTTCCGGCAGGGCGTCTATGGCTACACCTTC. Translating it yields CASSPFRQGVYGYTF.

This sequence joins TRBV10-2 and TRBJ2-3; TRBD2 might be the D (6 bases). V was trimmed by 11 bases and J by 5 bases, leaving 14 bases between them. This CDR3 has 12 amino acids. Per germline, CDR1 WSHSY and CDR2 SAAADI. In DNA, the CDR3 is TGCGCCGGATCACCCGGGGGAGATACGCAGTATTTT. Translating it yields CAGSPGGDTQYF.

V and J are TRBV3-1 (or the pseudogene TRBV3-2) and TRBJ1-6; perhaps TRBD1 as D (6 bases). This CDR3 comprises 14 residues. The V and J ends lost 4 bases and 4 bases respectively, with 8 bases between them. Germline lookup yields CDR1 LGHDT and CDR2 YNNKEL (reference sequence). CDR3: CASSLQGYNSPLHF. In DNA form, the CDR3 reads TGTGCCAGCAGCCTTCAGGGGTATAATTCACCCCTCCACTTT.

The gene calls are TRBV10-3 and TRBJ2-7; 9 bases line up with TRBD2. The CDR3 has 14 residues. V was clipped by 3 bases and J by 3 bases; unmatched bases: 3. CDR1 is ENHRY, CDR2 SYGVKD, per germline. CDR3 amino acids: CAISDVTSGYEQYF. In DNA, the CDR3 is TGTGCCATCAGTGATGTGACTAGCGGCTACGAGCAGTACTTC.

In nucleotides, the CDR3 is TGTGCCAGCATCCACGGCAGGTCGAACACTGAAGCTTTCTTT. It codes for CASIHGRSNTEAFF. This chain connects TRBV28 to TRBJ1-1; D not certain. Between the trimmed V and J ends, which lost 7 bases and 1 base, there was a span of 13 bases. The CDR3 extends over 14 amino acids. Germline CDR1 reads MDHEN; CDR2 reads SYDVKM.

This clone was seen only once. This chain links TRBV9 with TRBJ2-5, with D possibly matching TRBD1 (6 bases). Germline V gives CDR1 SGDLS, CDR2 YYNGEE. V shed 0 bases and J shed 5 bases, with 8 bases lying between them. CDR3 size: 13 residues. CDR3 DNA: TGTGCCAGCAGCGTAGACAGGGACGAGACCCAGTACTTC. Translation: CASSVDRDETQYF.

The chain is built from TRBV19 and TRBJ1-2; perhaps TRBD1 as D (5 bases). Trimming shortened V by 4 bases and J by 12 bases, and 27 bases separated the two germline ends. Germline V gene sequence: CDR1 LNHDA, CDR2 SQIVND (reference sequence). The CDR3 extends over 16 amino acids. The CDR3 DNA is TGTGCCAGTAGTACGACCGCCGGGACGGGGGGTTTTTTTGACACCTTC. Protein: CASSTTAGTGGFFDTF.

The chain joins TRBV9 to TRBJ2-4; 10 bases agree with TRBD1. CDR1 is SGDLS and CDR2 is YYNGEE in the germline V gene. V dropped 4 bases and J dropped 7; count of bases not matched to a gene: 5. CDR3 length: 14 residues. The CDR3 loop is CASSTPGQGNIQYF. CDR3 sequence (DNA): TGTGCCAGCAGCACTCCGGGACAGGGGAACATTCAGTACTTC. Full variable domain (remainder filled in from reference TRBV9 and TRBJ2-4): DSGVTQTPKHLITATGQRVTLRCSPRSGDLSVYWYQQSLDQGLQFLIQYYNGEERAKGNILERFSAQQFPDLHSELNLSSLELGDSALYFCASSTPGQGNIQYFGAGTRLSVL.

The rearrangement uses TRBV4-1 and TRBJ2-2; the match to TRBD1 covers 7 bases. This CDR3 has 15 amino acids. J gave up 1 base and V 1 base, and 0 bases lay outside the gene matches. Germline V CDR1 and CDR2: MGHRA, YSYEKL. The CDR3 region is CASSQGQGNTGELFF. The CDR3 nucleotides are TGCGCCAGCAGCCAAGGACAGGGGAACACCGGGGAGCTGTTTTTT.

The chain is built from TRBV7-2 and TRBJ2-2; perhaps TRBD1 as D (5 bases). V dropped 5 bases and J dropped 2 bases, with 12 bases sitting between them. The CDR3 has 15 residues. The germline CDR1 and CDR2 sequences are SGHTA and FQGNSA. The CDR3 loop is CASSAGWANTGELFF. CDR3 coding DNA: TGTGCCAGCAGCGCAGGGTGGGCTAACACCGGGGAGCTGTTTTTT.

The chain joins TRBV6-5 to TRBJ1-2; TRBD1 might be the D (6 bases). Germline V gives CDR1 MNHEY, CDR2 SVGAGI. The V end was cut by 6 bases, the J end by 5 bases, with 16 bases between. The CDR3 is 14 amino acids. CDR3 nucleotides: TGTGCCAGCAGCCGCCGGGACATCTTTTATGGCTACACCTTC. As protein: CASSRRDIFYGYTF.

This chain uses TRBV11-2 with TRBJ2-7, with 7 positions matching TRBD2. J lost 3 bases, V lost 2 bases, and 4 bases had no gene match. Germline V gene sequence: CDR1 SGHAT, CDR2 FQNNGV. The CDR3 has 14 residues. The DNA for the CDR3 is TGTGCCAGCAGCTTAAGCGGGGAGGGCTACGAGCAGTACTTC. Amino acids: CASSLSGEGYEQYF.